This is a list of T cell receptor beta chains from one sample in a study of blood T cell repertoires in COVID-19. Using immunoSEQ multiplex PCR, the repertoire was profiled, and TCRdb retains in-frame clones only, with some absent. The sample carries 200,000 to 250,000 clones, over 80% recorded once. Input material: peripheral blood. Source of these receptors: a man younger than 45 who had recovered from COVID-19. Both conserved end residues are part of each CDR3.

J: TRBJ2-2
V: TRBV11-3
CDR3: CASRPGPGQGRPGDTGELFF

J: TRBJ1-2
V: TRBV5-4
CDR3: CASSNRQGLVSGYTF

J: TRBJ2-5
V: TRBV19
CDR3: CASSAGTAQETQYF

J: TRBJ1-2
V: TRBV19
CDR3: CASRPGQDFGGYTF

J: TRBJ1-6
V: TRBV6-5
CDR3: CASNSGNSPLHF

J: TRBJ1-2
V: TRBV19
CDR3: CASSIDLSVPGYGYTF

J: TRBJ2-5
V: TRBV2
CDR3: CASSPLPEGTQYF

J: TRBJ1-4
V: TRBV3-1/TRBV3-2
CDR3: CASSQVPGQGNEKLFF

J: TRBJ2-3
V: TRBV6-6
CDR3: CASSPTLGPSRTDTQYF

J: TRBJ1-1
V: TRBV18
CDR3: CASSTGQYEAFF

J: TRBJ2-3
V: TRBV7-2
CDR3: CASSLPTSMADTQYF

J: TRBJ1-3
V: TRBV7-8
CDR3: CASSFAGQGLSGNTIYF

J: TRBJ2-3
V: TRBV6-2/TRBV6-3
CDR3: CASSYGDREADTQYF

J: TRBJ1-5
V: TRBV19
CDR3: CASSISTGAAGPQHF

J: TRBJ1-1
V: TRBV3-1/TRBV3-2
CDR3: CASETGGGGAFF

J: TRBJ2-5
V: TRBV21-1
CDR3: CASSKEAAQETQYF

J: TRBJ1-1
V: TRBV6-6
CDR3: CASSYGHQNTEAFF

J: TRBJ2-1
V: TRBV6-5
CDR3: CASSYSDTDNEQFF

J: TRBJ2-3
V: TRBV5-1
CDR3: CASTLAGGPTDTQYF

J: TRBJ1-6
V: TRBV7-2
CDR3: CASTQRDRVSPLHF

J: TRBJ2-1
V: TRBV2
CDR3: CASSEVKRGKGEQFF

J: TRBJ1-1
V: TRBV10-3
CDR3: CAISESQGRATTEAFF

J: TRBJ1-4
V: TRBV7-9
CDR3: CASSLALAGKLFF

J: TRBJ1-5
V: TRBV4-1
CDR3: CASSQDLTQPQHF

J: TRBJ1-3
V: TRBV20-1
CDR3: CSASMRAPGSTIYF

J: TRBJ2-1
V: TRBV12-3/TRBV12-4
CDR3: CASLSLENNEQFF